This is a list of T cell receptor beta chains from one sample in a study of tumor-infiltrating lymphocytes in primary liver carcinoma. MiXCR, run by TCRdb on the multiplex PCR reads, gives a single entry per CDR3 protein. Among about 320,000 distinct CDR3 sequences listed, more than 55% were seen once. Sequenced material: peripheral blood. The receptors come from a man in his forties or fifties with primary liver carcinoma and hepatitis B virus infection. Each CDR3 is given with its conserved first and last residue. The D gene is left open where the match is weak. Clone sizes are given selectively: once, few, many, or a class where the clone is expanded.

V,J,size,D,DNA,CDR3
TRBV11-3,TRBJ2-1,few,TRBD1,TGTGCCAGCAGCTCTGGACAGGGCAATGAGCAGCACTTC,CASSSGQGNEQHF
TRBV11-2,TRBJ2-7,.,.,TGTGCCAGCAGCCCCTCTAGGCTAGCGACCTGCGAGCAGTACTTC,CASSPSRLATCEQYF
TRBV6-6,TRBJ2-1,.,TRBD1,TGTGTCAGCAACCCGACAGGGATGGCAAGTGGACAGTTCTTC,CVSNPTGMASGQFF
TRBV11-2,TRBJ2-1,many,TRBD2,TGTGCCAGCAGCCCACGACCACTAGCGGGAGATAGTGATGAGCAGTTCTTC,CASSPRPLAGDSDEQFF
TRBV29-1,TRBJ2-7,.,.,TGCAGCGTTCGCAGCTACGAGAACTACTTC,CSVRSYENYF
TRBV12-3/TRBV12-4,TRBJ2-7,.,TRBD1,TGTGCCAGCAGTTTAGCGGGACAGGGAGCCTACGATCAGTACTTC,CASSLAGQGAYDQYF
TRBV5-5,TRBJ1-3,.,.,TGTGCCAGCAGCTCGGCCGGCACTGGGGGAAACACCATATATTTT,CASSSAGTGGNTIYF
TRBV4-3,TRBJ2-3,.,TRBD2,TGCGCCAGCAGCCAAATAGCGGGAGGGGAAGATGCGCAGTATTTT,CASSQIAGGEDAQYF
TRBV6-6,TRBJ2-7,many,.,TGTGCCAGCAGTTTAAATTACGAGCAGTACTTC,CASSLNYEQYF
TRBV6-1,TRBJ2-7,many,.,TGTGCCAGCAGTGGCGGGGGCGGGATCGAGCAGTACTTC,CASSGGGGIEQYF
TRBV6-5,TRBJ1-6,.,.,TGTGCCAGCAGTTACTCGACAGTCGGGAATTCACCCCTCCACTTT,CASSYSTVGNSPLHF
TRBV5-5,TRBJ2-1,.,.,TGTGTCAGCAGCCTAGACTCCGTCTACAATGAGCAGTTCTTC,CVSSLDSVYNEQFF
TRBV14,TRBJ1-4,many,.,TGTGCCAGCAGTCCCGGCTTCCGGGAAAAACTGTTTTTT,CASSPGFREKLFF
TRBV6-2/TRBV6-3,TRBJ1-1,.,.,TGTGCCACCCTTCGTGACCGGGACGGAGGTACTGAAGCTTTCTTT,CATLRDRDGGTEAFF
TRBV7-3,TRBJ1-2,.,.,TGTGCCAGCAGCCTAACGGCAGGGGAAGGCTACACCTTC,CASSLTAGEGYTF
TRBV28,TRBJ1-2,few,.,TGTGCCAGCAGTTTCTTGGGGGCCTACTATGGCTACACCTTC,CASSFLGAYYGYTF
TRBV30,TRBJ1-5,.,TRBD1,TGTGCCTGGAACAGGGGAGGCAATCAGCCCCAGCATTTT,CAWNRGGNQPQHF
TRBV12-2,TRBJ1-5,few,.,TGTGCAAGTCGCCCCGGGACAGGGGATCAGCCCCAGCATTTT,CASRPGTGDQPQHF
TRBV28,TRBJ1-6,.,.,TGTGCCAGCAGGGCAGGGCAGAATTCACCCCTCCACTTT,CASRAGQNSPLHF
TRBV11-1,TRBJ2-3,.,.,TGTGCCAGCAGTCCCTTGGGCATAGCGGTGAGGGATACGCAGTATTTT,CASSPLGIAVRDTQYF
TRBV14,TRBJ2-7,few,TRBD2,TGTGCCAGCAGCCAAGTCTCTAGCGGATTCTACGAGCAGTACTTC,CASSQVSSGFYEQYF
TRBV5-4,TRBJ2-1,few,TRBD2,TGTGCCAGCAGCTTGCATAGCGGGAAAGTCAATGAGCAGTTCTTC,CASSLHSGKVNEQFF
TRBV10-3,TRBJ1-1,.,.,TGTGCCATCTGTGAAAGAGGCGGGGTGAGTGGGAACACTGAAGCTTTCTTT,CAICERGGVSGNTEAFF
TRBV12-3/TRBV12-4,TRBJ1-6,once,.,TGTGCCAGCAGTCTCAGGACGGGGGTAAATTCACCCCTCCACTTT,CASSLRTGVNSPLHF
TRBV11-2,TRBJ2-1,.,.,TGTACCAGCAGCAATACTGCGGGGTATACCGAGCAGTTCTTC,CTSSNTAGYTEQFF
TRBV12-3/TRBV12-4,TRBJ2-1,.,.,TGTCCCAGCAGTTTACGGGGAATATACTCTTACAATGAGCAGTTCTTC,CPSSLRGIYSYNEQFF
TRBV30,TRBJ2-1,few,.,TGTGCCTGGAATAGGGACGCAGGCTCCTACAATGAGCAGTTCTTC,CAWNRDAGSYNEQFF